A single sample is the source of the 2 T cell receptor beta chains below, sequenced in a study of human T cells and chemical hapten exposure. Each CDR3 protein gets one entry after TCRdb re-called the RACE reads with MiXCR. The profile covers 65,000 or so distinct CDR3 sequences, with around 6.3% appearing a single time and roughly 3% taken by the ten largest. Time point of the sample: healthy volunteer bleed at 6 weeks. Unfractionated whole blood yielded the extracted total RNA. The specimen was whole blood. All receptors derive from a female donor in good health. Some clones in this sample may be carry-over from other donors' samples.

At least ten counts were recorded for this clonotype. V gene TRBV4-3 combines with J gene TRBJ2-7; D uncertain. The CDR3 totals 16 residues. The V gene lost 0 bases and the J gene lost 0 bases, with 12 bases spanning the gap. CDR1 is LGHNA, CDR2 YSLEER, per germline. Here the CDR3 reads CASSQDRGLFSYEQYF. CDR3 nucleotide sequence: TGCGCCAGCAGCCAAGACCGAGGCCTATTCTCCTACGAGCAGTACTTC.

Worth noting for this clonotype: A much more abundant neighbour one base away suggests this may be a read error. The V gene is TRBV4-2, the J gene TRBJ2-5, with TRBD2 matching 10 bases. The CDR3 is 14 amino acids. Germline CDR1 is LGHNA and CDR2 is YNFKEQ. CDR3 residues: CAGSQGLAEETQYF. For the CDR3, the DNA is TGTGCCGGCAGCCAAGGACTAGCGGAAGAGACCCAGTACTTC.